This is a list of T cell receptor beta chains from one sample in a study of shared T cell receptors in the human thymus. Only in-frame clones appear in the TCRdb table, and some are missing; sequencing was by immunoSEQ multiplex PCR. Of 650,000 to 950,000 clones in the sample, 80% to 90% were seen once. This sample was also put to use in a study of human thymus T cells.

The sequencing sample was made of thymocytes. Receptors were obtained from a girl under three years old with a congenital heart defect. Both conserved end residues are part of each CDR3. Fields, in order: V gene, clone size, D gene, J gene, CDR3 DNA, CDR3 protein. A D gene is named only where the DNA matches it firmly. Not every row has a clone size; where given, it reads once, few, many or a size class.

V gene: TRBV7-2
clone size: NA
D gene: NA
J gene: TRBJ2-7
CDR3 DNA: TGTGCCAGCAGCTTAGCGGGGGGATCCTACGAGCAGTACTTC
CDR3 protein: CASSLAGGSYEQYF

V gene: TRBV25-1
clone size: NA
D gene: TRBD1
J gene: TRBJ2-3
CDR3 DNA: TGTGCCAGCAGTGGTCAGGGGGCTAGGAGCCGCACAGATACGCAGTATTTT
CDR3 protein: CASSGQGARSRTDTQYF

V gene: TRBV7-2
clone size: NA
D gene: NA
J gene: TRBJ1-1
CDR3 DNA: TGTGCCAGCAGCCGGGGGGGGCGAGGGGGACTCGAAGCTTTCTTT
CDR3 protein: CASSRGGRGGLEAFF

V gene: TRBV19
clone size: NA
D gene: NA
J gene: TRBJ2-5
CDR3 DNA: TGTGCCAGTGGTTCGGCGGACAAAGAGACCCAGTACTTC
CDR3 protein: CASGSADKETQYF

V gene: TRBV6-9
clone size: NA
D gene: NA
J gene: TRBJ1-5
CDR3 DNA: TGTGCCAGCAGTTATTCCCAGGGGTCTTGCCAGCCCCAGCATTTT
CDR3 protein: CASSYSQGSCQPQHF

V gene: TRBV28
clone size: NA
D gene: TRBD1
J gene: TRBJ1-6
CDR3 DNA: TGTGCCAGCAGTTGGACAGGGGGCGGGCATTGGGTGGGTTCACCCCTCCACTTT
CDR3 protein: CASSWTGGGHWVGSPLHF

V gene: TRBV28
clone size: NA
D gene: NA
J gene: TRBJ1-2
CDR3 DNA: TGTGCCAGCAGCTCGGGGGACTATGGCTACACCTTC
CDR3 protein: CASSSGDYGYTF

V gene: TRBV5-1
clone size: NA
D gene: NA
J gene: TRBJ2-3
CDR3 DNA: TGCGCCACCACCCCAAACATGGCTAGCACAGATACGCAGTATTTT
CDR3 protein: CATTPNMASTDTQYF

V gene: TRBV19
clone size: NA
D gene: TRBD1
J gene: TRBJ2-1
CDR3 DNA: TGTGCCACAGGACAGGGGTACAATGAGCAGTTCTTC
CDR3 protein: CATGQGYNEQFF

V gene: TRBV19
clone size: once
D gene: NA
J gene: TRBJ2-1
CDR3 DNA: TGTGCCAGTAGACAGTCTGCATTCAATGAGCAGTTCTTC
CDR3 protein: CASRQSAFNEQFF

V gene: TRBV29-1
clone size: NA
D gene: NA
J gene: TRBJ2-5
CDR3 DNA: TGCAGCGTTGATTGGGCCAGGGCCGTCGCTGAGACCCAGTACTTC
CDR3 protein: CSVDWARAVAETQYF

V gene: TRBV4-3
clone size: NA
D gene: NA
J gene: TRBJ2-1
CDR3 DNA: TGCGCCAGCAGCCTTCGCCTCGGGTCCTACAATGAGCAGTTCTTC
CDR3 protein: CASSLRLGSYNEQFF

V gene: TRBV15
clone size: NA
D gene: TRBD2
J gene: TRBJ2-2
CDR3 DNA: TGTGCCACCAGCAGAGATCGTGGGGCTAGCGGGGGGGCAATCACCGGGGAGCTGTTTTTT
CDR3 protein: CATSRDRGASGGAITGELFF

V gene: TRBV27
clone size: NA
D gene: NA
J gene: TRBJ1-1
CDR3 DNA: TGTGCCAGCAGTTTAGGGGGACACCTCGAAGAAGCTTTCTTT
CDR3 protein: CASSLGGHLEEAFF

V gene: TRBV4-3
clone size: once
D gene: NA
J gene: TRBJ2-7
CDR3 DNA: TGCGCCAGCAGCCCCCGACGGGGACATACATACGAGCAGTACTTC
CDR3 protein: CASSPRRGHTYEQYF

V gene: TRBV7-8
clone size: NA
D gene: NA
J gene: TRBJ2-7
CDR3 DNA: TGTGCCAGCAGCTTATACGGGGACGAGCAGTACTTC
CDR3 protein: CASSLYGDEQYF

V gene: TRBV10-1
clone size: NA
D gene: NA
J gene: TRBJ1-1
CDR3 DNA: TGCGCCAGCAGTGAAAAACCCAGGTCCATGAACACTGAAGCTTTCTTT
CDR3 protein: CASSEKPRSMNTEAFF

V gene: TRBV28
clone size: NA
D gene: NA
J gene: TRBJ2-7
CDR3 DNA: TGTGCCAGCAGTTTGTCCAGGAATGGTTACGAGCAGTACTTC
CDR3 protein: CASSLSRNGYEQYF

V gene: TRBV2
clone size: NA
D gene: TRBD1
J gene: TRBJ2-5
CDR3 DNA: TGTGCCAGCAATGGTAGGGGGCGGCGTGAGACCCAGTACTTC
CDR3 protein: CASNGRGRRETQYF

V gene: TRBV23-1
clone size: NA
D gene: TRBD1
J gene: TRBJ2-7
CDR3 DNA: TGCGCCAGCAGTCAAATGTCCCAGGGGGCCCGTAAGGACGAGCAGTACTTC
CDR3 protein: CASSQMSQGARKDEQYF

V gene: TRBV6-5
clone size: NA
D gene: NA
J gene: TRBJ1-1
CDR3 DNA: TGTGCCAGCAGAAAGACAGGGAACACTGAAGCTTTCTTT
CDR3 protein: CASRKTGNTEAFF

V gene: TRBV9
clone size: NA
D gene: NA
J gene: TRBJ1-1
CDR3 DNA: TGTGCCAGCAGCGGAGGCGTGGGTAACACTGAAGCTTTCTTT
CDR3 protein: CASSGGVGNTEAFF

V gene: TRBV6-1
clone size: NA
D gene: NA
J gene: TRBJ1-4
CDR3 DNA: TGTGCCAGCAGTGAAGTTAGCGAGTCGACTAATGAAAAACTGTTTTTT
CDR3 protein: CASSEVSESTNEKLFF

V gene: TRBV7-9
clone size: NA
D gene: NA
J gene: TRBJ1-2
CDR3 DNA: TGTGCCAGCAGCTTAGTAGGGGAGGATGGCTACACCTTC
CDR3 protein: CASSLVGEDGYTF

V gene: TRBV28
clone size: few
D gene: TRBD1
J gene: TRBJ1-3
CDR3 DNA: TGTGCCAGCAGTTCCCATCACAGGGGAGCTGGAAACACCATATATTTT
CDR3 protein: CASSSHHRGAGNTIYF